This T cell receptor beta chain emerged from a study of long-term antiretroviral therapy in people with HIV. Whole-study findings and limits: HIV repertoires covered narrower CDR3 length ranges than controls did. Once patients were on ART, diversity went higher but still fell short of transplant donor controls. Clones with expansion before ART led the repertoire at all time points.

Comment on this clone: Its antigen is not identified.

Donors each had at least one pre-ART PBMC sample and at least two post-ART ones. The assay used was immunoSEQ (version v3.0), run at survey level. Profiled with immunoSEQ multiplex PCR; TCRdb holds only in-frame clones, not every one. Among around 30,000 clones listed, roughly 84% were seen once. This CDR3 has 14 amino acids. In germline, CDR1 is MDHEN, CDR2 SYDVKM. V was cut by 2 bases and J by 10 bases, with 12 bases left in between. The genes are TRBV28 and TRBJ1-6; D is undetermined. Specimen: unsorted PBMCs, collected 3 years after starting antiretroviral therapy. The receptor was derived from a man in his forties or fifties with HIV. The CDR3 sequence is CASSLSIARSPLHF. Written as DNA, the CDR3 is TGTGCCAGCAGTTTAAGTATTGCGAGATCACCCCTCCACTTT.